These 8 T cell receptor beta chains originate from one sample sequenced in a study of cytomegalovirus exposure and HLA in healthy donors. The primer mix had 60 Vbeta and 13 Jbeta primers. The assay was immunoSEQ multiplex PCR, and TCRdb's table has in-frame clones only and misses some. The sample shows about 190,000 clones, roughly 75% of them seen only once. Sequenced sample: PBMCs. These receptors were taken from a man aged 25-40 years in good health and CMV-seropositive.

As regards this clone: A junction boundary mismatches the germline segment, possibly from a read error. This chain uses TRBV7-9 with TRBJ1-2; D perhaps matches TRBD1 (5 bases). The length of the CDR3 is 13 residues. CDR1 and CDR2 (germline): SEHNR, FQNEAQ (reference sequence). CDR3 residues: CTSSLVGDRGYTF. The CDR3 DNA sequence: TGTACCAGCAGCTTAGTGGGTGACAGAGGCTACACCTTC.

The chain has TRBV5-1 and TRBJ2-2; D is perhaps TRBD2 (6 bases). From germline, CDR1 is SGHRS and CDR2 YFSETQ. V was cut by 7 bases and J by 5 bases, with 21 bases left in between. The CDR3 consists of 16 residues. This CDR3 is CASGTTIRGGTGELFF. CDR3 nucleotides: TGCGCCAGCGGTACGACGATCCGGGGAGGAACCGGGGAGCTGTTTTTT.

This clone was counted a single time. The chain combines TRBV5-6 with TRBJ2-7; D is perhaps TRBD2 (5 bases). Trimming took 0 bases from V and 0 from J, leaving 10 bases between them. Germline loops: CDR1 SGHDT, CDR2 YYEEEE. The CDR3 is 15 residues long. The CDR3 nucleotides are TGTGCCAGCAGCTTGGGCCGGGGAAGCTCCTACGAGCAGTACTTC. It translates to CASSLGRGSSYEQYF.

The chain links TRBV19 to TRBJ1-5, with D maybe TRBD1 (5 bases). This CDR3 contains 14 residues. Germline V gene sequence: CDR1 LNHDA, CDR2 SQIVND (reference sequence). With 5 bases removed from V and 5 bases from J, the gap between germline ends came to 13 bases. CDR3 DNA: TGTGCCAGTAGTCTACAGGCTGGAGATCAGCCCCAGCATTTT. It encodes CASSLQAGDQPQHF.

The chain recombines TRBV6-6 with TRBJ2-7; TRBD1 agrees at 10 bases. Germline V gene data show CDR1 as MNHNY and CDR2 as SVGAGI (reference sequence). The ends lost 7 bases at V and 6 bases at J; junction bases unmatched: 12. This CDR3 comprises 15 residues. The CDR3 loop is CASTVPPGTGVEQYF. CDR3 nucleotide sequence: TGTGCCAGCACCGTACCCCCCGGGACAGGGGTCGAGCAGTACTTC.

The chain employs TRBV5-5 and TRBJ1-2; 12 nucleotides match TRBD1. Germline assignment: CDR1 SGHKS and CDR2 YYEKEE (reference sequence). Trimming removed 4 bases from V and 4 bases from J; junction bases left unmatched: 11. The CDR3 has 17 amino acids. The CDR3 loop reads CASSPRDRGHKGYGYTF. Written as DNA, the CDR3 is TGTGCCAGCAGCCCCCGGGACAGGGGGCATAAAGGCTATGGCTACACCTTC.

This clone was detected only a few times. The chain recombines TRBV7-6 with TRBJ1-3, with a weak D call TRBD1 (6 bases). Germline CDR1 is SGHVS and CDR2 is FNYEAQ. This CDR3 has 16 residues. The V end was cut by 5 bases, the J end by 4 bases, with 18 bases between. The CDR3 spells CASSPGTLRGGNTIYF. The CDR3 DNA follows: TGTGCCAGCAGCCCCGGGACACTCAGGGGAGGAAACACCATATATTTT.

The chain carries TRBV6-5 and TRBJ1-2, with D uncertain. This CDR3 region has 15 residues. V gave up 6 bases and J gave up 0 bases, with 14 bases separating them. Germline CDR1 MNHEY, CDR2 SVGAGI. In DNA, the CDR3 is TGTGCCAGCAGATCCTCAGGTAGTTCTAACTATGGCTACACCTTC. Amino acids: CASRSSGSSNYGYTF.